This TCR beta chain comes out of a study of shared clonotypes between healthy human individuals. Whole-study context: In total, the donors were two women and a few men aged 18 to 49.

The repertoire was sequenced with immunoSEQ multiplex PCR; TCRdb's copy has only in-frame clones and lacks some. The profile shows over a million clones, just under 99% of them singletons. About this clone itself: Its specificity is not known.

Recent acute infections and vaccinations were absent in the healthy HIV-negative adult donors. The donors, all of them Caucasian adults, lived in Nashville, Tennessee. General observations from the study: Among non-shared clonotypes, generation probabilities were lower than among those shared by all four donors.

The specimen sequenced was naive CD4+ T cells sorted from blood. Subset meaning: CD45RA+ positively selected. The TCR was taken from a man aged 25 to 45 in good health.

The CDR3 spells CASTRQGSSSSDTQYF. DNA for the CDR3: TGTGCCAGCACTCGACAGGGCAGCTCGAGCTCAGATACGCAGTATTTT. This chain joins TRBV5-4 and TRBJ2-3; the match to TRBD1 covers 7 bases. Per germline, CDR1 SGHNT and CDR2 YYREEE (reference sequence). The CDR3 runs 16 residues. J was trimmed by 4 bases and V by 6 bases; bases with no gene match: 14.